This TCR beta chain is drawn from a study of CD8+CD57+ T cells in acquired aplastic anemia. As for the study in general: Sorted CD4+ and CD8+ cells yielded 2.5 to 3.5 ug of DNA on average. Read counts for CD4+ cells (from healthy donors) averaged about 11 million.

TCR beta VDJ and CDR3 profiling used genomic DNA as template. MiXCR, run by TCRdb on the reads, gives a single entry per CDR3 protein. In the table there are 200,000 to 250,000 distinct CDR3 sequences, over 55% of which are singletons. The CDR3 sequence is 15 residues long. V lost 5 bases, J lost 4 bases, and 18 bases lay in between. Germline CDR1 LNHDA, CDR2 SQIVND (reference sequence). This TCR was recovered from a human donor in good health. The V call is TRBV19, the J call TRBJ2-7; D might be TRBD1 or TRBD2, each matching 6 bases. Material for sequencing was sorted CD4+, CD8+, or CD8+CD57+ T cells (not recorded which) from PBMCs. As DNA, the CDR3 is TGTGCCAGTAGTTACCGGGGGCCCCCCCAATACGAGCAGTACTTC. Residues: CASSYRGPPQYEQYF.